The 7 T cell receptor beta chains below come from one sample, sequenced in a study of CD8+ T cells in alopecia areata. cDNA prepared by RNA extraction and subsequent reverse transcription served as the template for sequencing. This table comes from immunoSEQ multiplex PCR, and its TCRdb copy is limited to in-frame clones, with some not included. The sample records some 45,000 clones, 92% being singletons. Treatment in this sample: oral pan-JAK inhibitor, 5-10 mg twice daily. Source: CD8+ T cells sorted from blood, taken at week 24, from a patient treated with tofacitinib. These receptors came from a human donor with alopecia areata.

The chain couples TRBV30 to TRBJ2-1; 7 bases map to TRBD1. The V and J ends lost 4 bases and 1 base, in that order; junction bases with no gene match: 13. Germline CDR1 reads GTSNPN; CDR2 reads SVGIG (reference sequence). The CDR3 has 17 amino acids. This CDR3 is CAWIGTVQMRSYNEQFF. The CDR3 DNA follows: TGTGCCTGGATCGGGACAGTCCAAATGAGGTCCTACAATGAGCAGTTCTTC.

The chain couples TRBV29-1 to TRBJ2-7; perhaps TRBD2 as D (6 bases). Germline CDR1 reads SQVTM; CDR2 reads ANQGSEA. V dropped 5 bases and J dropped 0 bases, with 11 bases sitting between them. The CDR3 totals 13 residues. This chain's CDR3 is CSVRLGSSYEQYF. CDR3 coding DNA: TGCAGCGTTCGGCTCGGGAGCTCCTACGAGCAGTACTTC.

This clone was counted only a few times. The chain combines TRBV10-3 with TRBJ2-4, with a possible D match to TRBD2 (6 bases). Germline values: CDR1 ENHRY, CDR2 SYGVKD. The CDR3 covers 17 residues. V was clipped by 0 bases and J by 1 base, with 13 bases between them. As DNA, the CDR3 is TGTGCCATCAGTGAGTCAGGTTTAGCGGCCGCCAAAAACATTCAGTACTTC. Its protein product is CAISESGLAAAKNIQYF.

V and J are TRBV7-9 and TRBJ2-1, with TRBD2 identical over 8 bases. J was trimmed by 8 bases and V by 5 bases; bases with no gene match: 8. The CDR3 runs 14 residues. Germline CDR1 SEHNR, CDR2 FQNEAQ (reference sequence). The CDR3 sequence: CASSHPGGAHEQFF. For the CDR3, the DNA is TGTGCCAGCAGCCACCCCGGGGGGGCCCATGAGCAGTTCTTC.

The rearrangement joins TRBV11-2 to TRBJ1-1, with unresolved D. This CDR3 contains 16 residues. Trimming cost V 4 bases and J 0 bases, with 15 bases left between them. Germline V lookup: CDR1 SGHAT, CDR2 FQNNGV. CDR3 DNA: TGTGCCAGCAGCTCACCCCCTCAGAGTTTGAACACTGAAGCTTTCTTT. Its translation: CASSSPPQSLNTEAFF.

This sequence joins TRBV7-9 and TRBJ2-7; D call uncertain. The length of the CDR3 is 14 residues. Germline CDR1 reads SEHNR; CDR2 reads FQNEAQ (reference sequence). V lost 4 bases and J 3 bases, leaving 13 bases between the germline ends. CDR3 region: CASSSGSAVYEQYF. The DNA for the CDR3 is TGTGCCAGCAGCTCTGGGTCGGCGGTCTACGAGCAGTACTTC. The whole variable domain, remainder taken from reference TRBV7-9 and TRBJ2-7, is DTGVSQNPRHKITKRGQNVTFRCDPISEHNRLYWYRQTLGQGPEFLTYFQNEAQLEKSRLLSDRFSAERPKGSFSTLEIQRTEQGDSAMYLCASSSGSAVYEQYFGPGTRLTVT.

This chain connects TRBV27 to TRBJ2-2; no definite D call. Germline values: CDR1 MNHEY, CDR2 SMNVEV (reference sequence). CDR3 length: 13 amino acids. V dropped 6 bases and J dropped 4 bases, with 9 bases sitting between them. Here the CDR3 reads CASSSMTTGELFF. CDR3 DNA sequence: TGTGCCAGCAGCTCGATGACCACCGGGGAGCTGTTTTTT.